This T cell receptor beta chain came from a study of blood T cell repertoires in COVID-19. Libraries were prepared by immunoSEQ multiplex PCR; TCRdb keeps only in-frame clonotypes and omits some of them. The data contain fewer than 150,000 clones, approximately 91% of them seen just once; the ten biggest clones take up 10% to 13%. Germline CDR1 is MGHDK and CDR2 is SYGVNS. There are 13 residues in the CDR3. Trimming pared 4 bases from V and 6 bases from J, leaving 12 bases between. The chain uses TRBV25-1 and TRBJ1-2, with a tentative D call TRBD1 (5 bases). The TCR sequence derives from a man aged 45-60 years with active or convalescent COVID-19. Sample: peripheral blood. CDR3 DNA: TGTGCCAGCAGTGGACCGTGGGGGGATGGCTACACCTTC. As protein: CASSGPWGDGYTF.